The rows below give T cell receptor beta chains drawn from one sample of a study of T cells after yellow fever vaccination. Using its own MiXCR run on the 5' RACE reads, TCRdb lists one record per CDR3 protein. The table records some 400,000 distinct CDR3 sequences, under 20% of them present only once. Material: PBMCs, obtained before the yellow fever booster vaccination. Every receptor here comes from a man aged 18 to 29 who received the YFV17D yellow fever vaccine. Each CDR3 is given with its conserved first and last residue. A D gene is named only where the DNA matches it firmly. Some rows mark clone size as missing; the rest say once, few, many or name a class of expanded clone.

cdr3_length j_call v_call clone_size d_call cdr3_aa cdr3_nt
15 TRBJ2-3 TRBV20-1 few TRBD2 CSATPTAGVADTQYF TGCAGTGCTACCCCGACTGCGGGGGTGGCAGATACGCAGTATTTT
15 TRBJ2-3 TRBV6-2/TRBV6-3 NA NA CASGPLVWGTDTQYF TGTGCCAGCGGGCCCCTAGTATGGGGTACAGATACGCAGTATTTT
12 TRBJ1-5 TRBV6-2/TRBV6-3 NA NA CASSWTKQPQHF TGTGCCAGCAGTTGGACCAAGCAGCCCCAGCATTTT
13 TRBJ2-6 TRBV20-1 NA NA CSVPNSGANVLTF TGCAGTGTCCCGAACTCTGGGGCCAACGTCCTGACTTTC
16 TRBJ2-3 TRBV7-9 few TRBD2 CASSPGTSASTDTQYF TGTGCCAGCAGCCCTGGGACTAGCGCTAGCACAGATACGCAGTATTTT
13 TRBJ1-1 TRBV9 few NA CASSVMWGTEAFF TGTGCCAGCAGCGTAATGTGGGGTACTGAAGCTTTCTTT
14 TRBJ2-2 TRBV7-2 few NA CASSLEVATGELFF TGTGCCAGCAGCTTAGAGGTCGCAACCGGGGAGCTGTTTTTT
14 TRBJ2-1 TRBV7-6 many TRBD2 CASSSPTSPPGQFF TGTGCCAGCAGCTCTCCGACTAGCCCCCCGGGGCAGTTCTTC
13 TRBJ2-1 TRBV20-1 NA NA CSARDYVAKEQFF TGCAGTGCTAGGGACTACGTCGCTAAAGAGCAGTTCTTC
12 TRBJ2-1 TRBV7-9 NA NA CASSLDWRKQFF TGTGCCAGCAGCTTAGATTGGCGTAAGCAGTTCTTC
15 TRBJ2-7 TRBV29-1 many TRBD1 CSVIRGLQSSYEQYF TGCAGCGTTATCAGGGGGTTGCAGAGCTCCTACGAGCAGTACTTC
14 TRBJ1-5 TRBV7-2 NA NA CASSLPGFNQPQHF TGTGCCAGCAGCTTACCAGGATTCAATCAGCCCCAGCATTTT
17 TRBJ1-4 TRBV7-9 NA NA CASSLEGAQDPNEKLFF TGTGCCAGCAGCTTAGAGGGTGCCCAGGACCCTAATGAAAAACTGTTTTTT
14 TRBJ1-2 TRBV10-3 NA TRBD1 CAISRGTGHYGYTF TGTGCCATCAGCCGCGGGACAGGGCACTATGGCTACACCTTC
16 TRBJ2-3 TRBV7-9 NA NA CASSPYRAVGDDTQYF TGTGCCAGCAGCCCCTACCGGGCAGTAGGGGATGATACGCAGTATTTT
15 TRBJ2-7 TRBV5-1 many TRBD1 CASSQNPGQSYEQYF TGCGCCAGCAGCCAGAACCCGGGACAGTCCTACGAGCAGTACTTC
12 TRBJ1-5 TRBV12-3/TRBV12-4 few NA CASSFAGQPQHF TGTGCCAGCAGTTTTGCGGGACAGCCCCAGCATTTT
16 TRBJ2-5 TRBV5-1 NA TRBD1 CASSFGGQGNQETQYF TGCGCCAGCAGCTTTGGGGGACAGGGGAATCAAGAGACCCAGTACTTC